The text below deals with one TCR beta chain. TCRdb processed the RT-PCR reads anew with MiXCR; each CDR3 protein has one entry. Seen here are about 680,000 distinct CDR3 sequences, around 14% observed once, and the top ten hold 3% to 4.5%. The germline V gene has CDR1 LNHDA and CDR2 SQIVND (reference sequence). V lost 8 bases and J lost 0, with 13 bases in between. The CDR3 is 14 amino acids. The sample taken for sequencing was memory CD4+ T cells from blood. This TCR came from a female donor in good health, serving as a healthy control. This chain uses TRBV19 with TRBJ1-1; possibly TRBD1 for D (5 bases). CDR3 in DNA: TGTGCCAGTGGAATGAACAGGATGAACACTGAAGCTTTCTTT. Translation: CASGMNRMNTEAFF.